One T cell receptor beta chain is described in this entry. Clones were read by immunoSEQ multiplex PCR, and TCRdb kept only the in-frame ones, dropping some. This table holds tens of thousands of clones, about 70% found once. These data belong to a study of early stage breast cancer tumors. V shed 2 bases and J shed 9 bases, with 14 bases lying between them. The CDR3 totals 13 residues. In germline, CDR1 is SGHDT, CDR2 YYEEEE. The chain employs TRBV5-6 and TRBJ1-1; perhaps TRBD1 as D (6 bases). This sequence originates from a person aged 45-65 years with breast cancer. Sequenced sample: blood. This CDR3 is CASSLLTGTKAFF. In DNA, the CDR3 is TGTGCCAGCAGCTTACTTACCGGGACAAAAGCTTTCTTT.